This entry concerns a single TCR beta chain. The antigen is undetermined. This specimen comes from a study of T cell responses to AZD1222 COVID-19 vaccine. Study-wide background: Doses given second, at about 4 or about 12 weeks, were pooled.

Points from the study as a whole: A reported finding is that nearly half of spike-specific TCRs target unmutated variant regions. Mostly white British, mostly female donors; authors suggested clonal diversity may be underestimated.

Trimming cost V 5 bases and J 2 bases; bases outside gene matches: 9. This CDR3 contains 16 residues. CDR1 is MNHEY and CDR2 is SVGEGT in the germline V gene. The protocol was immunoSEQ multiplex PCR, while the TCRdb copy is restricted to in-frame clones and leaves out a portion. The profile shows roughly 120,000 clones, about 93% of them singletons. The starting material was peripheral blood, obtained on day 0 of AZD1222 vaccination. This clonotype was sampled from an adult in good health. The V gene is TRBV6-2 or TRBV6-3, the J gene TRBJ1-5; TRBD1 agrees at 7 bases. The CDR3 DNA sequence: TGTGCCAGCAGTCCCATACGACAGGGTGGCAATCAGCCCCAGCATTTT. Amino acids: CASSPIRQGGNQPQHF.